This section outlines one T cell receptor (beta chain) sequence together with its context. This clone was seen just once. Its cognate antigen has yet to be identified. Within one base of it there is no much larger clone, and no base qualities were kept. From its cysteine to its phenylalanine, the CDR3 spans 13 amino acids. Only the CDR3 part of the read is kept: 39 bases, read in frame from the first base. CDR1 and CDR2, looked up from the germline V gene, are SQVTM and ANQGSEA. Trimming removed 3 bases from V and 1 base from J, leaving 9 bases between the germline ends. This sample was included in a study of memory CD4+ T cells and cytomegalovirus serostatus (dated by TCRdb to about 2019). In the study overall: A total of about 35 healthy Belgian adults, of whom 9 were CMV seropositive and 24 were CMV seronegative, were included in the cohort. The study sequenced CD4+ memory TCRbeta repertoires of a Belgian cohort with known cytomegalovirus serostatus to replicate a published TCR-based CMV serostatus classifier. Results and caveats for the whole study, not just this receptor: Of roughly 170 previously reported CMV-associated TCRbeta sequences, some 73 appeared in the CD4+ memory repertoires, each in one to five individuals. For CMV serostatus prediction, a median bootstrapped AUC of 0.95 was reached with the original framework, and a median bootstrapped AUC of about 0.89 was reached with a US-trained random forest. The results were interpreted as suggesting that the CMV-associated TCR signature is mostly present in the CD4+ memory repertoire. The original-framework classifier achieved a median bootstrapped AUC of approximately 0.96 with a 95% CI of 0.76-1.00 on the Belgian cohort. Only CD4+CD45RO+ memory cells were sequenced, in contrast to the original study, in which naive and memory CD4+ and CD8+ populations were covered.

Single viable CD3+CD4+CD8-CD45RO+ cells were sorted as memory CD4+ T cells on a FACSAria II. CMV serostatus was assessed using a Roche Elecsys assay, by which serum IgG against CMV pp150, pp28, p38 and p52 was detected. After the samples were thawed, total CD4+ T cells were enriched through positive selection using CD4 magnetic microbeads. The samples came from a different study that was designed specifically to examine the CD4+ T cell memory repertoire. Peripheral blood mononuclear cells were isolated and cryopreserved according to standard operating procedures, and serum was stored at -80 degrees C. The staining used CD3-PerCP (BW264/56), CD4-APC (RPA-T4), CD45RO-PE (UCHT1) and CD8-Pacific Orange (3B5) antibodies, and Sytox blue was used to exclude non-viable cells. The Quick-DNA Microprep Kit was used to extract genomic DNA from the sorted cells. Amplification of TCRbeta DNA was done with the immunoSEQ hsTCRbeta kit, following the protocol from the manufacturer. An Illumina MiSeq instrument was used to sequence the TCRbeta libraries. The study's processing was this. Once out-of-frame sequences had been removed, 2 million to 2.5 million distinct TCRbeta sequences were left, which works out to an average of approximately 72,000 per individual. Each individual was scored by the count of 164 previously reported CMV-associated TCRbeta sequences and the total productive distinct TCRbeta count. A beta-binomial model was reimplemented in Python, and scikit-learn random forests with default parameters were trained on US cohort data. Classifier performance on the Belgian cohort was reported as the median AUC with percentile confidence intervals calculated over 10,000 bootstrap iterations. TCRdb's version of the immuneACCESS table is confined to in-frame rearrangements and falls short of the full clone set. An unresolved V gene accounts for under half of the shortfall where checked; the remainder is of unknown origin. That table furnishes V, J and clone size, whereas the DNA furnished D and trimming. The sample profile shows approximately 47,000 clones; just under 80% of them were found once. The ten largest clones represent 0.85% to 0.95% of the sample.

The TCR comes from an adult in good health and CMV-seronegative. The chain uses TRBV29-1 and TRBJ1-1, with the D gene not clear enough to name. The sequenced sample consisted of memory CD4+ T cells from blood. The base sequence is TGCAGCGTTGACTCCCGAGAGAACACTGAAGCTTTCTTT. Its protein reads: CSVDSRENTEAFF.